The next 27 T cell receptor beta chains were all read from a single sample in a study of blood T cell repertoires in COVID-19. Produced via immunoSEQ multiplex PCR; TCRdb's table is partial and in-frame only. The data show under 150,000 clones, with 70% to 90% seen just once and approximately 8% held by the top ten. Sample: peripheral blood. These receptors were taken from a woman aged 60-70 years with COVID-19, enrolled during active disease.

This clone is a singleton in its sample. The V call is TRBV7-8, the J call TRBJ1-2; the match to TRBD1 covers 10 bases. The CDR3 runs 15 residues. Germline trimming cut 5 bases from V and 14 bases from J; bases unmatched to any gene: 17. CDR1 and CDR2 (germline): SGHVS, FQNEAQ. CDR3 sequence reads: CASSVQESGTGEFTF. Written as DNA, the CDR3 is TGTGCCAGCAGCGTCCAAGAATCCGGGACAGGGGAGTTTACCTTC.

J is TRBJ1-6 and V is TRBV9; 11 positions match TRBD1. Germline loops: CDR1 SGDLS, CDR2 YYNGEE. The length of the CDR3 is 15 residues. Unmatched junction bases numbered 5, after V lost 4 bases and J lost 8 bases. CDR3 in DNA: TGTGCCAGCAGCTCCCGGACAGGGGGCGATTCACCCCTCCACTTT. Translated, it gives CASSSRTGGDSPLHF.

V usage is TRBV5-6 and J usage is TRBJ1-1; D is unclear. The germline V and J ends were trimmed by 2 bases and 1 base, with 6 bases remaining between them. Looked up from germline, CDR1 is SGHDT and CDR2 is YYEEEE. There are 13 residues in the CDR3. In nucleotides, the CDR3 is TGTGCCAGCAGCTTACTCCCGAACACTGAAGCTTTCTTT. Protein product: CASSLLPNTEAFF.

This clone was counted between two and nine times. This sequence joins TRBV2 and TRBJ1-1, with D possibly being TRBD1 (5 bases). V lost 7 bases and J 1 base, leaving 16 bases between the germline ends. In germline, CDR1 is SNHLY, CDR2 FYNNEI. The CDR3 extends over 15 amino acids. CDR3 coding DNA: TGTGCCAGCATGAGATGGGACTTAACGAACACTGAAGCTTTCTTT. This translates into CASMRWDLTNTEAFF.

The chain is built from TRBV30 and TRBJ2-3; perhaps TRBD1 as D (5 bases). Germline V gene lookup returns CDR1 GTSNPN and CDR2 SVGIG (reference sequence). The CDR3 spans 11 residues. Trimming pared 1 base from V and 7 bases from J, leaving 6 bases between. Written as DNA, the CDR3 is TGTGCCTGGAGTGAGGGGAATACGCAGTATTTT. Translating it yields CAWSEGNTQYF.

The chain uses TRBV4-2 and TRBJ2-2; TRBD2 matches 8 bases. CDR3 size: 17 residues. V lost 4 bases and J lost 4; bases outside the gene matches: 11. CDR1 is LGHNA and CDR2 is YNFKEQ in the germline V gene. The CDR3 sequence is CASSLTLGGGGTGELFF. The DNA of the CDR3 is TGTGCCAGCAGCCTCACTCTCGGGGGGGGAGGCACCGGGGAGCTGTTTTTT.

The V and J genes are TRBV24-1 and TRBJ2-5; 8 bases agree with TRBD1. Germline V CDR1 and CDR2: KGHDR, SFDVKD. Unmatched junction bases numbered 1, after V lost 4 bases and J lost 1 base. CDR3 length: 14 amino acids. CDR3 amino acids: CATSDTGGQETQYF. CDR3 nucleotides: TGTGCCACCAGTGACACAGGGGGCCAAGAGACCCAGTACTTC.

The chain joins TRBV6-4 to TRBJ1-5; the D is unclear. The germline CDR1 and CDR2 sequences are MRHNA and SNTAGT. The V end was cut by 6 bases, the J end by 0 bases, with 9 bases between. This CDR3 has 14 residues. The chain's CDR3 is CASSQQSSNQPQHF. The CDR3 DNA sequence: TGTGCCAGCAGCCAACAGAGTAGCAATCAGCCCCAGCATTTT.

The V call is TRBV9, the J call TRBJ1-3; 7 bases match TRBD1. CDR3 length equals 18 residues. V dropped 3 bases and J dropped 0; count of bases not matched to a gene: 12. Germline CDR1 and CDR2: SGDLS and YYNGEE. CDR3 sequence: CASSANRGAGDSGNTIYF. The CDR3 DNA sequence: TGTGCCAGCAGCGCCAACAGGGGCGCCGGGGACTCTGGAAACACCATATATTTT.

The V gene is TRBV7-3, the J gene TRBJ2-3; tentatively, D is TRBD1 (5 bases). Germline V gives CDR1 SGHTA, CDR2 FQGTGA. The CDR3 extends over 16 amino acids. V lost 2 bases, J lost 2 bases, and 14 bases lay in between. The CDR3 here is CASSLGARGLTDTQYF. CDR3 coding DNA: TGTGCCAGCAGCTTAGGGGCCCGCGGCCTCACAGATACGCAGTATTTT. The full variable domain, with the rest looked up from reference TRBV7-3 and TRBJ2-3, is GAGVSQTPSNKVTEKGKYVELRCDPISGHTALYWYRQSLGQGPEFLIYFQGTGAADDSGLPNDRFFAVRPEGSVSTLKIQRTERGDSAVYLCASSLGARGLTDTQYFGPGTRLTVL.

This chain joins TRBV3-1 (or the pseudogene TRBV3-2) and TRBJ2-1, with D possibly matching TRBD2 (6 bases). Trimming removed 4 bases at V and 7 bases at J, with 23 bases between. The CDR3 has 17 amino acids. Germline CDR1 is LGHDT and CDR2 is YNNKEL (reference sequence). The CDR3 sequence: CASSLIPGRGERNEQFF. CDR3 sequence (DNA): TGTGCCAGCAGCCTTATACCCGGGAGAGGGGAACGAAATGAGCAGTTCTTC.

This clone was seen just once. The chain couples TRBV3-1 (or the pseudogene TRBV3-2) to TRBJ1-3; 8 nucleotides match TRBD1. Germline CDR1 reads LGHDT; CDR2 reads YNNKEL (reference sequence). The CDR3 is 17 amino acids. Unmatched junction bases numbered 4, after V lost 0 bases and J lost 0 bases. CDR3 bases: TGTGCCAGCAGCCAAGATTCCAGGGGGCCCTCTGGAAACACCATATATTTT. It specifies CASSQDSRGPSGNTIYF.

V gene TRBV7-3 combines with J gene TRBJ2-7, with 9 bases that match TRBD1. The CDR3 spans 13 residues. With 3 bases clipped from V and 6 bases from J, the junction kept 3 bases outside the gene matches. The germline V gene encodes CDR1 SGHTA and CDR2 FQGTGA. CDR3 residues: CASSLDRGAEQYF. For the CDR3, the DNA is TGTGCCAGCAGCTTGGACAGGGGTGCCGAGCAGTACTTC. The whole variable domain, remainder taken from reference TRBV7-3 and TRBJ2-7, is GAGVSQTPSNKVTEKGKYVELRCDPISGHTALYWYRQSLGQGPEFLIYFQGTGAADDSGLPNDRFFAVRPEGSVSTLKIQRTERGDSAVYLCASSLDRGAEQYFGPGTRLTVT.

This clone was seen only once. J is TRBJ2-1 and V is TRBV3-1 (or the pseudogene TRBV3-2); 7 bases align to TRBD2. The J segment lost 3 bases and the V segment lost 0 bases, leaving 2 bases of the junction unmatched. The CDR3 is 15 amino acids. Germline CDR1 is LGHDT and CDR2 is YNNKEL (reference sequence). Written as DNA, the CDR3 is TGTGCCAGCAGCCAAGACGGGGGGAACTACAATGAGCAGTTCTTC. It is translated as CASSQDGGNYNEQFF.

V usage is TRBV7-9 and J usage is TRBJ2-6; tentative D call: TRBD1 (6 bases). In germline, CDR1 is SEHNR, CDR2 FQNEAQ (reference sequence). Trimming shortened V by 3 bases and J by 0 bases, and 15 bases separated the two germline ends. This CDR3 is built from 18 residues. CDR3 bases: TGTGCCAGCAGCTTCGGGACAAGGTGGAGCTCTGGGGCCAACGTCCTGACTTTC. Translating it yields CASSFGTRWSSGANVLTF.

The gene calls are TRBV6-5 and TRBJ2-5; TRBD1 agrees at 9 bases. The germline V gene encodes CDR1 MNHEY and CDR2 SVGAGI. V shed 6 bases, J shed 1 base, and the junction held 6 bases outside the gene matches. CDR3 length: 15 amino acids. Here the CDR3 reads CASSTNRGLQETQYF. DNA for the CDR3: TGTGCCAGCAGCACCAACAGGGGGCTCCAAGAGACCCAGTACTTC.

This chain joins TRBV5-1 and TRBJ1-1, with a possible D match to TRBD1 (5 bases). Trimming stripped 4 bases from V and 1 base from J, with 11 bases between. Germline V CDR1 and CDR2: SGHRS, YFSETQ. This CDR3 region has 14 residues. CDR3: CASSPYGGNTEAFF. The DNA of the CDR3 is TGCGCCAGCAGCCCCTACGGGGGGAACACTGAAGCTTTCTTT.

This chain joins TRBV7-2 and TRBJ2-1, with 8 bases lining up with TRBD2. CDR3 size: 16 residues. Losses at the gene ends were 0 bases for V and 3 bases for J; bases not matched to a gene: 4. Per the germline V gene, CDR1 is SGHTA and CDR2 is FQGNSA. The chain's CDR3 is CASSLASGLGYNEQFF. CDR3 nucleotide sequence: TGTGCCAGCAGCTTAGCCTCGGGACTAGGCTACAATGAGCAGTTCTTC.

The CDR3 reads CASSGDREGNSPLHF. The CDR3, as DNA: TGTGCCAGCAGCGGGGACAGGGAAGGAAATTCACCCCTCCACTTT. V gene TRBV5-4 combines with J gene TRBJ1-6; 9 bases align to TRBD1. The CDR3 covers 15 residues. Trimming cost V 4 bases and J 7 bases; bases outside gene matches: 6. Germline-derived CDR1 and CDR2 are SGHNT and YYREEE (reference sequence).

This sequence joins TRBV7-6 and TRBJ2-1; 9 bases agree with TRBD2. Germline CDR1 and CDR2: SGHVS and FNYEAQ. V shed 2 bases, J shed 4 bases, and the junction held 6 bases outside the gene matches. The CDR3 length is 16 residues. The CDR3 DNA reads TGTGCCAGCAGCTTACAGCGGGGGGACCCGTACAATGAGCAGTTCTTC. Its translation: CASSLQRGDPYNEQFF.

This clone has only a few counts. This sequence joins TRBV25-1 and TRBJ1-5; 9 bases line up with TRBD1. CDR1 and CDR2 (germline): MGHDK, SYGVNS. This CDR3 comprises 16 residues. Trimming removed 8 bases from V and 0 bases from J; junction bases left unmatched: 8. The CDR3 loop reads CASYGQGIDSNQPQHF. In nucleotides, the CDR3 is TGTGCCAGCTACGGACAGGGGATAGATAGCAATCAGCCCCAGCATTTT.

The rearrangement links TRBV6-1 to TRBJ2-7; 13 bases fit TRBD2. In germline, CDR1 is MNHNS, CDR2 SASEGT. Losses at the gene ends were 1 base for V and 2 bases for J; bases not matched to a gene: 11. CDR3 size: 19 residues. The CDR3 here is CASSEVPTGLAGRPYEQYF. CDR3 in DNA: TGTGCCAGCAGTGAAGTCCCAACGGGACTAGCGGGGCGGCCCTACGAGCAGTACTTC.

The V gene is TRBV7-8, the J gene TRBJ1-5, with a weak D call TRBD1 (5 bases). The CDR3 runs 13 residues. Germline lookup yields CDR1 SGHVS and CDR2 FQNEAQ. V lost 6 bases and J lost 5, with 11 bases in between. The CDR3 spells CASRPGFDQPQHF. In nucleotides, the CDR3 is TGTGCCAGCAGGCCAGGGTTTGATCAGCCCCAGCATTTT.

The V call is TRBV5-1, the J call TRBJ2-5, with a tentative D call TRBD2 (6 bases). The germline V and J ends were trimmed by 3 bases and 2 bases, with 11 bases remaining between them. The CDR3 covers 14 residues. CDR1 and CDR2 from the germline V gene are SGHRS and YFSETQ. The DNA for the CDR3 is TGCGCCAGCAGCTCGTCCGGGAGACAAGAGACCCAGTACTTC. The encoded protein is CASSSSGRQETQYF.

This chain links TRBV18 with TRBJ2-3; D possibly corresponds to TRBD1 (5 bases). The CDR3 runs to 16 residues. Germline-derived CDR1 and CDR2 are KGHSH and LQKENI. V lost 3 bases and J lost 0, with 13 bases in between. The CDR3 region is CASSPNGQGSTDTQYF. CDR3 bases: TGTGCCAGCTCACCCAACGGGCAGGGAAGCACAGATACGCAGTATTTT.

This sequence joins TRBV12-1 and TRBJ2-3; the table's TRBD2 call for D was not verified on the DNA. TRBV12-1 is flagged as a pseudogene. This CDR3 comprises 16 residues. The CDR3 region has the DNA TGTGCCAGCAGCTTTTTCGGAGTCTCTAGCACAGATACGCAGTATTTT. As protein: CASSFFGVSSTDTQYF.

The chain combines TRBV9 with TRBJ1-1; 10 bases match TRBD1. V trimming: 4 bases; J trimming: 3 bases; junction bases outside the gene matches: 6. This CDR3 region has 15 residues. Germline loops: CDR1 SGDLS, CDR2 YYNGEE. This CDR3 is CASSRGDRGDTEAFF. For the CDR3, the DNA is TGTGCCAGCAGCAGAGGGGACAGGGGAGACACTGAAGCTTTCTTT.